This T cell receptor (beta chain) emerged from a study of vaccination and CD4 T cells after COVID-19. This clonotype has more than one count but fewer than ten. Its antigen is unidentified. Trimming removed 9 bases from V and 5 bases from J; junction bases left unmatched: 5. This CDR3 spans 13 amino acids. Looked up from germline, CDR1 is LNHNV and CDR2 is YYDKDF (reference sequence). The Oncomine TCR Beta short-read assay sequenced DNA from cultured CD4+ T cells. TCRdb re-called the PCR reads with MiXCR, one entry per CDR3 protein. Of roughly 11,000 distinct CDR3 sequences in the sample, about two thirds were seen once. Stated treatment: approximately nine-day PBMC culture with coronavirus spike peptide pools or control peptides (ViraFEST assay).

This sequence originates from a human donor who had recovered from COVID-19. Specimen: CD4+ T cells from blood, cultured in vitro. The gene calls are TRBV15 and TRBJ1-5; 9 nucleotides agree with TRBD1. The CDR3, as DNA: TGTGCCACGGCAGGACAGGGGCATCAGCCCCAGCATTTT. It codes for CATAGQGHQPQHF.